Listed below are T cell receptor beta chains from one sample, sequenced in a study of identical twins. Each CDR3 protein gets one entry after TCRdb re-called the 5' RACE reads with MiXCR. This table holds 700,000 to 950,000 distinct CDR3 sequences, 10% to 15% found once. These records were also assigned to another study, of yellow fever vaccine responses in identical twins.

The sequenced material came from PBMCs. Receptors were obtained from a woman between 18 and 29 years old in good health. Both conserved end residues are part of each CDR3. A D gene is named only where the DNA matches it firmly. Expanded clones are given a class, and other clones once, few, many or no size at all.

clone_size: few; v_call: TRBV5-1; d_call: .; j_call: TRBJ2-1; cdr3_nt: TGCGCCAGCAGCCGAGACTTGGGTCCTTACAATGAGCAGTTCTTC; cdr3_aa: CASSRDLGPYNEQFF
clone_size: many; v_call: TRBV24-1; d_call: .; j_call: TRBJ2-2; cdr3_nt: TGTGCCACCAGTGGGGCCGGATCCAACACCGGGGAGCTGTTTTTT; cdr3_aa: CATSGAGSNTGELFF
clone_size: .; v_call: TRBV12-3/TRBV12-4; d_call: .; j_call: TRBJ1-5; cdr3_nt: TGTGCCAGCAGTTTCTGGGGGGATCCAAATCAGCCCCAGCATTTT; cdr3_aa: CASSFWGDPNQPQHF
clone_size: few; v_call: TRBV20-1; d_call: .; j_call: TRBJ1-1; cdr3_nt: TGCAGTGCTAGAGCTCCGCTAGACACATTACCGAACACTGAAGCTTTCTTT; cdr3_aa: CSARAPLDTLPNTEAFF
clone_size: .; v_call: TRBV7-9; d_call: .; j_call: TRBJ2-7; cdr3_nt: TGTGCCAGCAGCTTGACGGGCTACGGACAGTACTTC; cdr3_aa: CASSLTGYGQYF
clone_size: few; v_call: TRBV15; d_call: TRBD2; j_call: TRBJ2-2; cdr3_nt: TGTGCCACCAGCCTCTTCCCGGGACTAGCGGGCACCGGGGAGCTGTTTTTT; cdr3_aa: CATSLFPGLAGTGELFF
clone_size: .; v_call: TRBV10-3; d_call: TRBD1; j_call: TRBJ2-7; cdr3_nt: TGTGCCATCAGTGGTGACAGGGGGCACGAGCAGTACTTC; cdr3_aa: CAISGDRGHEQYF
clone_size: few; v_call: TRBV6-1; d_call: .; j_call: TRBJ2-1; cdr3_nt: TGTGCCAGCAGCCCAGGGATACGGTACAATGAGCAGTTCTTC; cdr3_aa: CASSPGIRYNEQFF
clone_size: .; v_call: TRBV7-2; d_call: .; j_call: TRBJ1-5; cdr3_nt: TGTGCCAGCAGCCCGGTTGTGTTTTCTGCTCAGCCCCAGCATTTT; cdr3_aa: CASSPVVFSAQPQHF
clone_size: .; v_call: TRBV6-1; d_call: TRBD2; j_call: TRBJ2-1; cdr3_nt: TGTGCCAGCAGTCCGACTAGCGGGAGGGGGGGTGAGCAGTTCTTC; cdr3_aa: CASSPTSGRGGEQFF
clone_size: few; v_call: TRBV5-1; d_call: TRBD1; j_call: TRBJ2-5; cdr3_nt: TGCGCCAGCAGCTTGGTGGACAGGGTCGAAGAGACCCAGTACTTC; cdr3_aa: CASSLVDRVEETQYF
clone_size: many; v_call: TRBV7-9; d_call: TRBD2; j_call: TRBJ2-1; cdr3_nt: TGTGCCAGCACCATAGCGGGAGTAGTAACTGAGCAGTTCTTC; cdr3_aa: CASTIAGVVTEQFF
clone_size: .; v_call: TRBV14; d_call: .; j_call: TRBJ2-7; cdr3_nt: TGTGCCAGCAGCCAAGGACAGGAGAAAACGGGCTCCTACGAGCAGTACTTC; cdr3_aa: CASSQGQEKTGSYEQYF
clone_size: few; v_call: TRBV19; d_call: .; j_call: TRBJ2-1; cdr3_nt: TGTGCCAGCAGCCCCCGGGGGGCGGCTGAGCAGTTCTTC; cdr3_aa: CASSPRGAAEQFF
clone_size: .; v_call: TRBV20-1; d_call: TRBD2; j_call: TRBJ2-1; cdr3_nt: TGCTGTGCTAAAAAACCGGGACTAGCGGGTGGAAATGAGCAGTTCTTC; cdr3_aa: CCAKKPGLAGGNEQFF
clone_size: few; v_call: TRBV20-1; d_call: TRBD2; j_call: TRBJ2-7; cdr3_nt: TGCAGTGCTCCTGGACTAGCGGGTACCTACGAGCAGTACTTC; cdr3_aa: CSAPGLAGTYEQYF
clone_size: .; v_call: TRBV12-3/TRBV12-4; d_call: .; j_call: TRBJ2-3; cdr3_nt: TGTGCCAGCAGTTTAGTGAGGAGGGGGCGAGCAGATACGCAGTATTTT; cdr3_aa: CASSLVRRGRADTQYF
clone_size: many; v_call: TRBV20-1; d_call: .; j_call: TRBJ2-7; cdr3_nt: TGCAGTGCTAGTCGTGGCTACGAGCAGTACTTC; cdr3_aa: CSASRGYEQYF
clone_size: .; v_call: TRBV6-2/TRBV6-3; d_call: .; j_call: TRBJ2-5; cdr3_nt: TGTGCCAGCAGTGATCCGGCGGGGACCCAGTACTTC; cdr3_aa: CASSDPAGTQYF
clone_size: few; v_call: TRBV7-9; d_call: TRBD2; j_call: TRBJ2-7; cdr3_nt: TGTGCCAGCATCCCCCAGGGGCTAGCGGGAGTATACGAGCAGTACTTC; cdr3_aa: CASIPQGLAGVYEQYF
clone_size: .; v_call: TRBV5-1; d_call: TRBD2; j_call: TRBJ2-2; cdr3_nt: TGCGCCAGCAGCCCCCGGGCGGGGGGAAACACCGGGGAGCTGTTTTTT; cdr3_aa: CASSPRAGGNTGELFF
clone_size: many; v_call: TRBV12-3/TRBV12-4; d_call: TRBD1; j_call: TRBJ1-6; cdr3_nt: TGTGCCAGCACCCGGGACAGAAATAATTCACCCCTCCACTTT; cdr3_aa: CASTRDRNNSPLHF
clone_size: few; v_call: TRBV2; d_call: TRBD1; j_call: TRBJ2-1; cdr3_nt: TGTGCCAGCATGAGGTCCCAGGGGGCGCACTACAATGAGCAGTTCTTC; cdr3_aa: CASMRSQGAHYNEQFF
clone_size: .; v_call: TRBV4-1; d_call: .; j_call: TRBJ1-1; cdr3_nt: TGCGCCAGCAGCCAAGATCGGCGGGACGGGAGGGACACTGAAGCTTTCTTT; cdr3_aa: CASSQDRRDGRDTEAFF
clone_size: few; v_call: TRBV3-1; d_call: .; j_call: TRBJ1-4; cdr3_nt: TGTGCCAGCAGCCAAGGACACGGTGAAAAACTGTTTTTT; cdr3_aa: CASSQGHGEKLFF
clone_size: few; v_call: TRBV7-2; d_call: .; j_call: TRBJ1-5; cdr3_nt: TGTGCCAGCAGCTTTGGACATGGCCTTAATCAGCCCCAGCATTTT; cdr3_aa: CASSFGHGLNQPQHF
clone_size: .; v_call: TRBV20-1; d_call: .; j_call: TRBJ2-1; cdr3_nt: TGCAGTGCTAGGGGGGAGTTCAGAACCTACAATGAGCAGTTCTTC; cdr3_aa: CSARGEFRTYNEQFF
clone_size: few; v_call: TRBV6-9; d_call: .; j_call: TRBJ1-6; cdr3_nt: TGTGCCAGCACCCTCGACAGCCCCTATAATTCACCCCTCCACTTT; cdr3_aa: CASTLDSPYNSPLHF